One and the same sample provided the 9 T cell receptor beta chains below, sequenced in a study of blood T cell repertoires in COVID-19. Repertoires were generated with immunoSEQ multiplex PCR, while TCRdb's copy carries only in-frame clones and drops some. Here the sample spans roughly 400,000 clones, 80% to 95% being singletons. What was sequenced was PBMCs or T cells enriched from blood (not recorded which). These receptors all come from a woman in her 40s who had been exposed to COVID-19.

This chain joins TRBV7-9 and TRBJ1-1; D unresolved. CDR3 size: 13 residues. V lost 5 bases and J lost 11, with 18 bases in between. Germline loops: CDR1 SEHNR, CDR2 FQNEAQ (reference sequence). The CDR3 is CASSQESEFAAFF. DNA of the CDR3: TGTGCCAGCAGCCAAGAGAGCGAGTTTGCGGCTTTCTTT.

The V call is TRBV2, the J call TRBJ2-1; TRBD2 is a possible D gene (5 bases). The germline V gene has CDR1 SNHLY and CDR2 FYNNEI. The CDR3 sequence is 13 residues long. V was clipped by 4 bases and J by 9 bases, with 13 bases between them. The chain's CDR3 is CASSGQDWGEQFF. CDR3 DNA sequence: TGTGCCAGCAGTGGGCAGGACTGGGGTGAGCAGTTCTTC.

The chain recombines TRBV7-3 with TRBJ2-7, with a weak D call TRBD1 (6 bases). Germline lookup yields CDR1 SGHTA and CDR2 FQGTGA. CDR3 size: 15 residues. Trimming cost V 2 bases and J 2 bases, with 13 bases left between them. CDR3 loop: CASSLEGRGPYEQYF. Written as DNA, the CDR3 is TGTGCCAGCAGCTTAGAGGGCAGGGGCCCCTACGAGCAGTACTTC.

This rearrangement joins TRBV5-1 to TRBJ1-2; D might be TRBD1 (6 bases). Trimming took 4 bases from V and 7 from J, leaving 11 bases between them. Germline CDR1 reads SGHRS; CDR2 reads YFSETQ. The CDR3 is 12 residues long. DNA for the CDR3: TGCGCCAGCAGCGCACAGGGACGTGGCTACACCTTC. Translating gives CASSAQGRGYTF.

The gene calls are TRBV6-5 and TRBJ2-5, with TRBD2 matching 9 bases. CDR1 and CDR2 from the germline V gene are MNHEY and SVGAGI. The CDR3 consists of 14 residues. Trimming removed 5 bases from V and 7 bases from J; junction bases left unmatched: 8. Here the CDR3 DNA reads TGTGCCAGCAGTACCGGTAGCGGGGGTAGGACCCAGTACTTC. This translates into CASSTGSGGRTQYF.

This chain joins TRBV3-1 (or the pseudogene TRBV3-2) and TRBJ1-5; 10 bases map to TRBD1. CDR1 is LGHDT, CDR2 YNNKEL, per germline (reference sequence). The CDR3 is made up of 19 amino acids. The J segment lost 0 bases and the V segment lost 4 bases, leaving 12 bases of the junction unmatched. The CDR3 region is CASSPDGGTGDYSNQPQHF. CDR3 nucleotides: TGTGCCAGCAGCCCCGATGGGGGGACAGGGGACTATAGCAATCAGCCCCAGCATTTT.

The chain is built from TRBV7-3 and TRBJ1-6; 7 positions match TRBD1. The V gene's germline CDR1 is SGHTA and CDR2 FQGTGA. V was pared by 5 bases and J by 6 bases, with 7 bases of the junction left unmatched. The CDR3 sequence is 15 residues long. CDR3 in amino acids: CASSPTGQLNSPLHF. The CDR3 DNA follows: TGTGCCAGCAGCCCTACGGGACAGCTTAATTCACCCCTCCACTTT. The full variable domain, its missing parts supplied by reference TRBV7-3 and TRBJ1-6, is GAGVSQTPSNKVTEKGKYVELRCDPISGHTALYWYRQSLGQGPEFLIYFQGTGAADDSGLPNDRFFAVRPEGSVSTLKIQRTERGDSAVYLCASSPTGQLNSPLHFGNGTRLTVT.

This chain joins TRBV25-1 and TRBJ2-7; TRBD1 agrees at 8 bases. Germline CDR1 reads MGHDK; CDR2 reads SYGVNS. The CDR3 is 16 amino acids. V was clipped by 4 bases and J by 3 bases; unmatched bases: 11. The DNA of the CDR3 is TGTGCCAGCAGTGCCAACTGGGGACAGGACTACTACGAGCAGTACTTC. Translated, it gives CASSANWGQDYYEQYF.

The rearrangement joins TRBV21-1 to TRBJ2-5; TRBD1 is the table's D call and was not checked against the DNA. TRBV21-1 is given as a pseudogene. The CDR3 sequence is 16 residues long. The DNA for the CDR3 is TGTGCCAGCAGCAAAGGGGAACAGGGCCTTCAAGAGACCCAGTACTTC. Translating gives CASSKGEQGLQETQYF.